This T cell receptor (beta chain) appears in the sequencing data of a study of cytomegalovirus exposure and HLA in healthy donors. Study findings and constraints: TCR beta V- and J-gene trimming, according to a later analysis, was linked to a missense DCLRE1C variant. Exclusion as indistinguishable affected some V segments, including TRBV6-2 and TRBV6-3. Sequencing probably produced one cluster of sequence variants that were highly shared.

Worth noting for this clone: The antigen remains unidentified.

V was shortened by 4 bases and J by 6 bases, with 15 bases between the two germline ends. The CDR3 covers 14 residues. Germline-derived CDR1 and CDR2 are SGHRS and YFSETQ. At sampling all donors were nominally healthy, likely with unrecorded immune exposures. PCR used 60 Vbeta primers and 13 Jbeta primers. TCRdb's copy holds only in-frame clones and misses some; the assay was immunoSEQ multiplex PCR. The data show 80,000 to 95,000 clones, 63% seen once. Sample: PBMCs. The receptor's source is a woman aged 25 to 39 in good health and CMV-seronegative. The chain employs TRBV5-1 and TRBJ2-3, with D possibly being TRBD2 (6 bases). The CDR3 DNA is TGCGCCAGCAGCCGGGGCGGGGTTAGTGATACGCAGTATTTT. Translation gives CASSRGGVSDTQYF.